This T cell receptor (beta chain) was recovered during a study of T cells in tuberculosis. Whole-study context: Sequenced TCRs come from CD1B-GMM tetramer-binding T cells. IGRA-negative adolescents, IGRA-positive adolescents with latent tuberculosis and adults with active tuberculosis formed this South African cohort. Study-level findings and limits: Active tuberculosis cases were adults; controls were adolescents. Smaller distances to GMM-specific TCRs suggested their expansion in active tuberculosis.

Only in-frame clones appear in the TCRdb table, and some are missing; sequencing was by immunoSEQ multiplex PCR. This table has 40,000 to 45,000 clones, about 95% appearing once. Deletions cut 6 bases from V and 4 bases from J, with 21 bases between. This CDR3 spans 16 amino acids. From germline, CDR1 is MDHEN and CDR2 SYDVKM. About this clone itself: What it binds is unknown.

The sequenced sample consisted of PBMCs. This TCR came from a donor between 5 and 29 years old with latent tuberculosis or without tuberculosis infection. Some clones in this sample may be carry-over from other donors' samples. The V call is TRBV28, the J call TRBJ1-1; D is possibly TRBD1 (5 bases). The CDR3 here is CASSPLGGSWGTEAFF. CDR3 DNA: TGTGCCAGCAGCCCCCTTGGGGGGTCTTGGGGCACTGAAGCTTTCTTT.